The clone carrying this TCR beta chain came up a few times. Its antigen is not identified. This specimen belongs to a study of T cells after yellow fever vaccination. About the research overall: The SMART-Seq v4 Ultra Low Input method served to prepare the low-cell-number fractions.

General study findings and limits: Researchers report a weaker secondary response that nonetheless peaked faster, day 5 versus 15. Booster sampling recovered most clones from primary vaccination (around 97% CD4, approximately 88% CD8).

A 5'RACE template-switching step, the method used to make TCR cDNA, added a universal primer site and UMIs. From the 5' RACE reads, TCRdb called clonotypes with MiXCR, one entry per CDR3 protein. The sample has roughly 160,000 distinct CDR3 sequences, more than 5.5% seen once; the top ten hold more than 2.5%. The source was CD4+ T cells sorted from PBMCs, collected 5 days after the first yellow fever vaccination. The clonotype originates from a man aged 18-30 years who received the YFV17D yellow fever vaccine.

CDR3 sequence: CASSSPAGTGSTDTQYF. The CDR3 nucleotides are TGTGCCAGCAGTTCCCCGGCCGGGACAGGGAGCACAGATACGCAGTATTTT. The rearrangement joins TRBV6-5 to TRBJ2-3; TRBD1 aligns across 9 bases. This CDR3 is 17 amino acids long. Unmatched junction bases numbered 8, after V lost 4 bases and J lost 0 bases. The germline V gene has CDR1 MNHEY and CDR2 SVGAGI.